The sequence of this T cell receptor beta chain was determined in a study of cytomegalovirus exposure and HLA in healthy donors (dated by TCRdb to about 2017). General notes on the study: According to an earlier analysis of 587 of the donors, some 180 million T cells yielded over 100 million unique TCR beta sequences and roughly 280 Gb of sequence data. In a later analysis, previously published TCR beta repertoires from 670 or so donors were re-analyzed and high-resolution HLA genotyping was added so that TCR occurrence patterns could be studied. Using immunosequencing, the study profiled T cell repertoires from 666 subjects and related those repertoires to cytomegalovirus serostatus. Both class I and class II loci were covered by HLA typing, at four-digit resolution. On average, around 200,000 unique TCR beta nucleotide sequences were sequenced per donor among several hundred genotyped donors of the cohort, with about 17% of those sequences being non-productive. Roughly 300 gigabases of sequencing data and tens of millions of unique TCR sequences were included in an early release covering about 700 HLA-typed donors. The genetic ancestry cluster associated with self-reported Caucasian donors included over 65% of the 398 genotyped donors. The number of typed donors differed by locus: about 620-640 for A, B, C, DRB1 and DQB1; 500 to 550 for DQA1; 606 for DPA1; and around 450 for DPB1. High-throughput TCR immunosequencing, statistical association of individual TCRs with disease status, and machine learning were combined to predict cytomegalovirus infection status. A later genetic analysis took genome-wide SNP genotypes for about three fifths of the 666 donors and used that subset as a discovery cohort. Along with the approximately 670-subject first cohort, a separate validation cohort of over a hundred different subjects was used. An earlier analysis of around 540 of the donors applied high-throughput TCR beta sequencing to assess whether each TCR beta V gene segment acted as functional or pseudogenic. Four to six DR-DQ haplotypes were handled as single units for association and clustering, since linkage in the cohort was strong. Alongside the repertoire data, information on donor age, sex, ethnicity and CMV serostatus was compiled. The aim of the study was to test whether cataloging public T cell receptors could identify signatures of past pathogen exposure. Rather than using new phenotypic data, the later analysis identified candidate immune exposures from TCR beta sequences and from how often those sequences occurred across donors. All discovery cohort repertoires had been generated on a single sequencing platform.

The study at large found these results: CMV serostatus was the only immune exposure information available for the cohort. According to a later analysis, TCR association rates differed among HLA loci, with DRB1 alleles showing the most associated TCRs and HLA-C alleles showing the fewest. In a later analysis, 16,951 TCR beta sequences were associated with specific HLA alleles at a false discovery rate of 0.05. Because the 87-base-pair reads could not distinguish some IMGT-functional V segments, including TRBV6-2 and TRBV6-3, those segments were excluded. Sequencing depth was assumed to be roughly uniform across donors in the presence/absence analyses, though that assumption may not hold. Most TCR sequences were observed very rarely across donors, whereas some public TCRs were present in many individuals. In this cohort, only TCR beta chains were sequenced, and detectable features were limited by the absence of alpha or paired-chain data. It was suggested by the authors that the approach could potentially be generalized to other disease states and immunological phenotypes. In a later analysis, several top co-occurrence clusters were reported to appear linked to parvovirus B19, influenza, CMV and Epstein-Barr virus. A later genetic analysis reported fewer N-insertions in productive TCRs among donors in an Asian-associated ancestry cluster than the roughly 720-donor mean. When HLA alleles, especially DR and DQ, strongly co-occurred, attributing TCR associations to individual alleles was difficult. A further reported finding was that TCR beta sequences accurately predicted the HLA-A and HLA-B alleles for most subjects in the first cohort. Three of the identified cytomegalovirus-associated TCR beta chains were confirmed in vitro to be specific for cytomegalovirus antigens. Linkage disequilibrium might explain the correlated functional status among segregating V segments, but an unknown experimental factor could not be excluded. Broadly in line with IMGT annotations, most TCR beta V segments showed up in productive rearrangements about 87% or about 30% of the time in an earlier analysis of 587 of the donors. Because some donors lacked HLA typing at each locus, the association tests relied only on the typed subset. In both the original and validation cohorts, the classifier was reported to diagnose cytomegalovirus status with high specificity and sensitivity. Because counts were too low, 15 or so rarely observed V segments, including chromosome 9 orphons, were excluded from the earlier analysis of some 540 of the donors. In the study, some 180 TCR beta chains were listed as associated with cytomegalovirus. In a later genetic analysis, a missense DCLRE1C variant was associated with V-gene and J-gene trimming of TCR beta chains, and the association was replicated in an independent cohort. A cluster of highly shared sequence variants was judged likely to be a technical artifact of the sequencing pipeline. In a later analysis, most CMV-associated TCR beta chains were found to appear HLA-restricted, with HLA associations seemingly driven largely by CMV exposure. Compared with equally common non-associated chains, HLA-associated TCR beta chains in a later analysis were more clonally expanded and had lower generation probabilities.

The cohort consisted of 666 healthy bone marrow donors. At the time of sampling, all cohort members were nominally healthy, though unrecorded immune exposures were likely present. The donor was CMV seropositive and was included in the group of almost 300 seropositive cohort members. Every donor gave a peripheral blood sample, and the peripheral blood mononuclear cells from that sample were used for TCR beta sequencing. The Qiagen DNeasy Blood Extraction Kit was used to extract genomic DNA from the blood cell samples. Turning to this clone: The target of this receptor is not known. Nothing much larger sits one base from this clone, and base qualities are not available.

Library construction relied on the immunoSEQ multiplex PCR assay. A mixture of 60 forward primers for TCR Vbeta segments and 13 reverse primers for TCR Jbeta segments was used in the multiplex PCR. Amplification of the CDR3 region of rearranged TCR beta genes was performed with a multiplex PCR assay on genomic DNA. Amplified TCR beta libraries were sequenced as 87-base-pair reads on the Illumina HiSeq System. The study's processing was this. A later analysis tallied approximately 87 million unique TCR beta chains across the 700 or so repertoires, and about 10 million of those chains were shared by two or more donors. Raw reads were error-corrected and collapsed into unique sequences with a nearest-neighbor algorithm that merged closely related sequences to remove PCR and sequencing errors. To assign V, D and J gene segments, CDR3 sequences were aligned to IMGT reference sequences. For a sequence to be retained, a match of at least six nucleotides was required to both a V gene segment and a J gene segment. Rearrangements were classified as productive when the CDR3 lacked stop codons and remained in frame with V and J, and all other rearrangements were classified as non-productive. Following IMGT convention, CDR3 was defined as the stretch from the second conserved V-encoded cysteine up to the conserved J-encoded phenylalanine. The earlier analysis of about 570 of the donors excluded any sequence lacking an unambiguous match to a single V gene segment. An earlier analysis of approximately 590 of the donors classified V segments as functional when productive rearrangements were above 56.7% and as segregating when the standard deviation between donors was above 5%. A statistical classification framework was built to diagnose cytomegalovirus status from the catalog of TCR beta chain sequences. V and J gene assignment, in a later analysis, came from comparing TCR nucleotide sequences with IMGT/GENE-DB human TR gene sequences. A later analysis assigned CDR3 sequences and most-parsimonious VDJ recombination scenarios with the TCRdist pipeline. In a later analysis, each TCR beta chain was defined by its CDR3 amino acid sequence together with its V-gene family, and reads lacking a unique V-gene family were excluded. A later analysis removed 500 to 650 highly shared, low-generation-probability nucleotide sequences to deal with suspected cross-contamination and a sequencing artifact. In a later analysis, a clonal expansion index was calculated for each public chain from normalized within-repertoire ranks of inferred template counts. In a later analysis, generation probabilities were computed using a VDJ recombination model fitted to out-of-frame rearrangements, and the results were checked against IGoR. In a later analysis, TCR-TCR, TCR-HLA and TCR-CMV co-occurrence was scored with hypergeometric tests, and a repertoire-size bias correction was applied to TCR pairs. In a later analysis, false discovery rates were estimated by permuting HLA or CMV assignments 20 times. In a later analysis, co-occurring TCRs were grouped using DBSCAN, and TCRdist sequence similarity was added for clustering within HLA-allele-positive subsets. For co-occurrence clustering, repertoires with fewer than 30,000 or more than 120,000 public chains were excluded, along with a handful of repertoires with anomalous nucleotide sharing. In TCRdb, the immuneACCESS table is reduced to in-frame sequences with V and J assigned. These tables do not hold every clone; where another copy was compared, an unresolved V gene accounts for under half, and the others remain unexplained. The V and J calls and clone size were taken over from that table, and D and trimming were inferred from the DNA. Present in this sample are roughly 200,000 clones, around 80% of which were seen just once. The biggest ten clones account for roughly 4.5% of the sample.

The CDR3 has 16 amino acids, counting the end cysteine and phenylalanine. Just the 48-base CDR3 DNA is kept, in frame starting at base 1. The germline V gene supplies CDR1 SQVTM and CDR2 ANQGSEA. The germline V and J ends show losses of 6 bases and 1 base respectively, and no gene match explains 11 bases of the junction. Source material: PBMCs. The sequence links TRBV29-1 to TRBJ2-5; 10 central bases correspond to TRBD1. This TCR was sampled from a woman in her twenties or thirties in good health and CMV-seropositive. The DNA sequence is TGCAGCGTCCAAACCGGTGGGACAGGGGCCCAAGAGACCCAGTACTTC. The translation is CSVQTGGTGAQETQYF.